This T cell receptor (beta chain) is from a study of response to subunit inactivated influenza vaccine. CDR1 and CDR2 (germline): DFQATT, SNEGSKA (reference sequence). The J segment lost 5 bases and the V segment lost 4 bases, leaving 4 bases of the junction unmatched. The CDR3 runs to 13 residues. TCRdb itself ran the RT-PCR reads through MiXCR, one entry per CDR3 protein. The data hold approximately 700,000 distinct CDR3 sequences, with 15% to 17% observed a single time. In its sample, this clonotype was seen a few times. The specimen was PBMCs from blood, collected roughly 12 days after vaccination. This TCR came from a man aged 45-65 years who received an inactivated influenza vaccine. The rearrangement links TRBV20-1 to TRBJ2-5; 10 positions agree with TRBD2. The CDR3 protein is CSATGTSVETQYF. The DNA of the CDR3 is TGCAGTGCTACCGGGACTAGCGTTGAGACCCAGTACTTC.